Listed below are T cell receptor beta chains from one sample, sequenced in a study of post-analysis software for immune sequencing data. TCRdb recomputed calls from the PCR reads with MiXCR, one row per CDR3 protein. The sample lists fewer than 550,000 distinct CDR3 sequences, less than 40% occurring once. Sequencing used blood. These receptors were collected from a girl younger than 18 with multiple sclerosis. CDR3s include the opening cysteine and the closing phenylalanine or tryptophan.

V gene	J gene	CDR3 protein
TRBV20-1	TRBJ1-5	CSAMTGGDNQPQHF
TRBV3-1	TRBJ2-5	CASSQDSQETQYF
TRBV7-8	TRBJ1-2	CASSLGAGGGYTF
TRBV20-1	TRBJ2-7	CSAREGTGGDEQYF
TRBV9	TRBJ1-5	CASSVGADPWNQPQHF
TRBV5-6	TRBJ1-6	CASSLQGWGSPLHF
TRBV7-6	TRBJ2-6	CASSVDNSGANVLTF
TRBV18	TRBJ1-2	CASSALRDGYTF
TRBV10-2	TRBJ2-5	CATALAGGQETQYF
TRBV5-1	TRBJ2-1	CASSLGGEFYNEQFF
TRBV6-1	TRBJ1-2	CASSPSPEVTGVFYGYTF
TRBV12-3/TRBV12-4	TRBJ2-1	CASSFRGGHNEQFF
TRBV4-1	TRBJ1-2	CASSQPRQGSGGYTF
TRBV20-1	TRBJ1-1	CRARVRAIEAFF
TRBV5-1	TRBJ2-7	CASSLYPGQSSYEQYF
TRBV7-9	TRBJ2-7	CASSPPWTASYEQYF
TRBV6-5	TRBJ2-7	CASNPRGRTTEQYF
TRBV12-3/TRBV12-4	TRBJ1-4	CASSTGTGGNNEKLFF
TRBV18	TRBJ2-6	CASSKVRSSGANVLTF
TRBV7-2	TRBJ2-5	CASSLGGGARETQYF
TRBV12-3/TRBV12-4	TRBJ1-4	CASRPGGTIEKLFF
TRBV2	TRBJ2-1	CASSVGAETNEQFF
TRBV20-1	-	CSAGEFQRRYEQYF
TRBV5-1	-	CASSLSSRSEETQYF
TRBV10-3	TRBJ2-1	CAISERKDEQFF
TRBV27	TRBJ2-5	CASSLGGTEETQYF
TRBV29-1	TRBJ1-1	CSVEGKEAFF
TRBV21-1	TRBJ2-6	CAIPKAKRAGANVLTF
TRBV7-9	TRBJ2-7	CASSSRDRDPYEQYF
TRBV11-2	TRBJ2-5	CASSLAAFQETQYF
TRBV7-9	TRBJ1-1	CASDERITEAFF
TRBV18	TRBJ1-1	CASSRTGRPDTEAFF
TRBV29-1	TRBJ2-1	CSVAGTSGRTMGDEQFF
TRBV12-3/TRBV12-4	TRBJ2-1	CATLSEGRSEQFF
TRBV24-1	TRBJ1-2	CATSDSSQGRYGYTF
TRBV7-2	TRBJ2-1	CASSPGGGPGSQFF
TRBV7-9	-	CASSFWGQGEETQYF
TRBV27	TRBJ2-7	CATDLKPMRYF
TRBV29-1	TRBJ1-4	CSVRASEKLFF
TRBV7-6	TRBJ2-1	CASSPPAGGPYNGQFF
TRBV12-3/TRBV12-4	TRBJ2-4	CASSWGGPTKNIQYF
TRBV14	TRBJ2-3	CASSPPGPGADTQYF
TRBV20-1	TRBJ2-5	CSAPTRYQETQYF
TRBV7-9	TRBJ2-5	CASSERLVRLQETQYF
TRBV20-1	TRBJ2-7	CSARDGERAYEQYF